This TCR beta chain was identified in a study of vaccination and CD4 T cells after COVID-19. For the study at large: Each control culture was treated with a CEFX pool, an HIV-1 Nef pool, or no peptide. Points from the study as a whole: Researchers report that a median approximately 86% of reactive clones in convalescent patients surfaced only post-vaccination.

Looked up from germline, CDR1 is WSHSY and CDR2 is SAAADI. V dropped 6 bases and J dropped 6; count of bases not matched to a gene: 8. This CDR3 comprises 14 residues. In regard to this clonotype: As yet, its antigen is unknown.

Treatment described: approximately 10-day PBMC culture with coronavirus spike peptide pools or control peptides (ViraFEST assay). The assay that was used to sequence DNA from cultured CD4+ T cells was the Oncomine TCR Beta short-read assay. TCRdb processed the PCR reads anew with MiXCR; each CDR3 protein has one entry. The repertoire consists of 12,000 to 15,000 distinct CDR3 sequences, with approximately 39% occurring once and the leading ten covering over 12%. This sequence was found in a human donor who had recovered from COVID-19. This rearrangement joins TRBV10-2 to TRBJ1-1, with 9 bases lining up with TRBD1. What was sequenced was CD4+ T cells from blood, cultured in vitro. The CDR3 sequence: CASSLQGAFSEAFF. CDR3 nucleotides: TGCGCCAGCAGCTTACAGGGGGCGTTTTCTGAAGCTTTCTTT.